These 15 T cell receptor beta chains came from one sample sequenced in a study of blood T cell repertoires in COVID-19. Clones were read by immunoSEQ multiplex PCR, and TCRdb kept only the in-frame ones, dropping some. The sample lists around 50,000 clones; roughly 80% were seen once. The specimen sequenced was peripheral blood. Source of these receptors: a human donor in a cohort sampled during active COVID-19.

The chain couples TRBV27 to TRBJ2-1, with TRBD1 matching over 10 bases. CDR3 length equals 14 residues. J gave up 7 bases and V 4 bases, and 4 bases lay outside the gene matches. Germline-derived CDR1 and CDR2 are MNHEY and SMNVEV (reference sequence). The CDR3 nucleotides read TGTGCCAGCAGTTCCGGGACAGGGGAGAATGAGCAGTTCTTC. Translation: CASSSGTGENEQFF.

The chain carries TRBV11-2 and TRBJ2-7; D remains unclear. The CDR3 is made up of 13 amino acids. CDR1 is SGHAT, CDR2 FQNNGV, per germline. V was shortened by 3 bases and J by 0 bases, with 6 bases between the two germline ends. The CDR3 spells CASSFSGSYEQYF. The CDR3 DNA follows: TGTGCCAGCAGCTTTTCCGGCTCCTACGAGCAGTACTTC.

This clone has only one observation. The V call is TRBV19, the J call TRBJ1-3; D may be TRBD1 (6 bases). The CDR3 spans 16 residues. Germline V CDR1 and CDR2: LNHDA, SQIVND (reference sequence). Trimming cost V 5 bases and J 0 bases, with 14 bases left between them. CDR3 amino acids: CASSSRDTGSGNTIYF. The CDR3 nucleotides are TGTGCCAGTAGTTCTCGGGACACCGGCTCTGGAAACACCATATATTTT.

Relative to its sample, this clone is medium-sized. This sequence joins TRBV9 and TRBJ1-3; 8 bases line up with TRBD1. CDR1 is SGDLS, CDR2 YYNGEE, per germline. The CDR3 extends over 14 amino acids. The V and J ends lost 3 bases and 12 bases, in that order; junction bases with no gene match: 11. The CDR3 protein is CASSAAGTGNHIYF. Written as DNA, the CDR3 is TGTGCCAGCAGCGCCGCCGGGACAGGAAATCACATATATTTT. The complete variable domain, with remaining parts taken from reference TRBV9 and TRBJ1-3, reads DSGVTQTPKHLITATGQRVTLRCSPRSGDLSVYWYQQSLDQGLQFLIQYYNGEERAKGNILERFSAQQFPDLHSELNLSSLELGDSALYFCASSAAGTGNHIYFGEGSWLTVV.

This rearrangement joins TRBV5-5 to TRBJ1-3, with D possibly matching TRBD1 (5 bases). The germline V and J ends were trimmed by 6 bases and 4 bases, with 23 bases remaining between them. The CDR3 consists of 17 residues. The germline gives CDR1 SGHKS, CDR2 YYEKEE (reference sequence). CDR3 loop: CASTTNPTVGPGNTIYF. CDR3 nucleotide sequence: TGTGCCAGCACCACTAACCCAACAGTGGGGCCAGGAAACACCATATATTTT.

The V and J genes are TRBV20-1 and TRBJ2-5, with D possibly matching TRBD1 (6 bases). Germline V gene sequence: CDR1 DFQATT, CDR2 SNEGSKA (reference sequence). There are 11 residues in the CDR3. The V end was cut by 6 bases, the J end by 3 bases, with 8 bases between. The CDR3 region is CSAEGEETQYF. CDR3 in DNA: TGCAGTGCCGAGGGGGAAGAGACCCAGTACTTC.

CDR3 nucleotide sequence: TGTGCCAGCAGGGACAGGGGATTGGACTATGGCTACACCTTC. This gives the protein CASRDRGLDYGYTF. The J gene is TRBJ1-2, the V gene TRBV5-6; 9 bases align to TRBD1. This CDR3 is built from 14 residues. Germline values: CDR1 SGHDT, CDR2 YYEEEE. V was pared by 5 bases and J by 3 bases, with 5 bases of the junction left unmatched. The full variable domain, rest sourced from reference TRBV5-6 and TRBJ1-2, is DAGVTQSPTHLIKTRGQQVTLRCSPKSGHDTVSWYQQALGQGPQFIFQYYEEEERQRGNFPDRFSGHQFPNYSSELNVNALLLGDSALYLCASRDRGLDYGYTFGSGTRLTVV.

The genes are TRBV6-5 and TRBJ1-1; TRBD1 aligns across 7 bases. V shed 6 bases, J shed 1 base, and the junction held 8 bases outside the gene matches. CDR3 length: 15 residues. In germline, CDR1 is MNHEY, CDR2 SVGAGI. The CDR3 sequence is CASSLEGQRNTEAFF. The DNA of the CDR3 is TGTGCCAGCAGCCTAGAGGGACAGCGGAACACTGAAGCTTTCTTT.

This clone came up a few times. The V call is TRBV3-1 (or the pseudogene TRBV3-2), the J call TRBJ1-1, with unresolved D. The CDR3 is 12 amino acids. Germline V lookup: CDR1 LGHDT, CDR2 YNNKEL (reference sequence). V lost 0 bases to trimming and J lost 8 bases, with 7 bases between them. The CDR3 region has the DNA TGTGCCAGCAGCCAAGATTCCGGGGAAGCTTTCTTT. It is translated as CASSQDSGEAFF.

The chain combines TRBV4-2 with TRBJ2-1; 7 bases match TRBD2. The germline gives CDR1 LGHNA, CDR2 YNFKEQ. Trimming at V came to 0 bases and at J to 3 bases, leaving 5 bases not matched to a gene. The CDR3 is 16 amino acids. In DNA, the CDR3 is TGTGCCAGCAGCCAAGAGAGCGGGGCCCTCTACAATGAGCAGTTCTTC. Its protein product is CASSQESGALYNEQFF.

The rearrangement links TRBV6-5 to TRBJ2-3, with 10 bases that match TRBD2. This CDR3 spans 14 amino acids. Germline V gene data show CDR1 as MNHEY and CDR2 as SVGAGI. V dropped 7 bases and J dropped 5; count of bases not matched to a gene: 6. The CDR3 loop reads CASKSGGAKDTQYF. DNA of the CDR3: TGTGCCAGCAAGAGCGGGGGGGCAAAAGATACGCAGTATTTT.

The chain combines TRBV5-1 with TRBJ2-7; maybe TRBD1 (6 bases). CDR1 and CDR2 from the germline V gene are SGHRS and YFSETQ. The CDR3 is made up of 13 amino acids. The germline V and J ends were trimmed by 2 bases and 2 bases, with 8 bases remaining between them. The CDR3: CASSLRTAYEQYF. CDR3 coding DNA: TGCGCCAGCAGCTTAAGGACAGCCTACGAGCAGTACTTC.

The CDR3 region has the DNA TGTGCCAGCAGTTCGCGGACTCTTTCCGACGGGACTGAAGCTTTCTTT. Translating gives CASSSRTLSDGTEAFF. The chain joins TRBV27 to TRBJ1-1; D not certain. The CDR3 sequence is 16 residues long. V shed 4 bases and J shed 5 bases, with 20 bases lying between them. Germline CDR1 reads MNHEY; CDR2 reads SMNVEV (reference sequence).

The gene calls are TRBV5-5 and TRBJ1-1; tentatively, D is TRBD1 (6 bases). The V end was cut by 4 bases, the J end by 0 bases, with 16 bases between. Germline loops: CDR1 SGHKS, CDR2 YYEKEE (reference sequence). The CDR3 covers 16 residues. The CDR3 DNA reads TGTGCCAGCAGCCCACCAGTTGGACAGATGAACACTGAAGCTTTCTTT. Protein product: CASSPPVGQMNTEAFF.

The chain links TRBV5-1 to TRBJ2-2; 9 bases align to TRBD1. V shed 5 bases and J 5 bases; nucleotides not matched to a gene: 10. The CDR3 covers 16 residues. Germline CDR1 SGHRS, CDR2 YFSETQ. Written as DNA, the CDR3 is TGCGCCAGCAGACCCACAGGGGGCGAGTTGACCGGGGAGCTGTTTTTT. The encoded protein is CASRPTGGELTGELFF. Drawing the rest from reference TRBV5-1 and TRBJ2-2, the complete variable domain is KAGVTQTPRYLIKTRGQQVTLSCSPISGHRSVSWYQQTPGQGLQFLFEYFSETQRNKGNFPGRFSGRQFSNSRSEMNVSTLELGDSALYLCASRPTGGELTGELFFGEGSRLTVL.